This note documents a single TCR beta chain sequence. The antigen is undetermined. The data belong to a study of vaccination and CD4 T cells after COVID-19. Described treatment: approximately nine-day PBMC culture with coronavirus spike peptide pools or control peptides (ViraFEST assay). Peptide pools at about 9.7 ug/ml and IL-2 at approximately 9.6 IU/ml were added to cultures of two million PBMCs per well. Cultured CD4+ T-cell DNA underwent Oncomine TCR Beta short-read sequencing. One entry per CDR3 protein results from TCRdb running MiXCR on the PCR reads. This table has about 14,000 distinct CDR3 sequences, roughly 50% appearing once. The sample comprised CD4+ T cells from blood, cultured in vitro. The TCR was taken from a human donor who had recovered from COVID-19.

The CDR3 bases are TGTGCCAGCAGCTTCCGAAGTCGTGGGGTCACAGATACGCAGTATTTT. This codes for CASSFRSRGVTDTQYF. The chain joins TRBV11-2 to TRBJ2-3; no reliable D call. The CDR3 is 16 amino acids. Looked up from germline, CDR1 is SGHAT and CDR2 is FQNNGV. The ends were cut back, 3 bases at V and 2 bases at J, with 15 bases in the middle.